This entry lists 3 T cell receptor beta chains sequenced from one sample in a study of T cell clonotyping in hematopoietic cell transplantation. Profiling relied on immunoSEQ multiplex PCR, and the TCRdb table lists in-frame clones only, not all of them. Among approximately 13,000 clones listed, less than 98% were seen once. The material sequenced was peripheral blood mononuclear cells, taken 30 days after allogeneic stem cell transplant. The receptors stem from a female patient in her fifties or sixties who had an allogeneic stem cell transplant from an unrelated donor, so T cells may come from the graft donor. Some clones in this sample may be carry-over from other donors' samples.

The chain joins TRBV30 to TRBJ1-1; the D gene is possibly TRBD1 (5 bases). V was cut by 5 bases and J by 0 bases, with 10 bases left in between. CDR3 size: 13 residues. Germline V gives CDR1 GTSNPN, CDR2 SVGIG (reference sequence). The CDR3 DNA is TGTGCCTGGCGGGCAGGGATGAACACTGAAGCTTTCTTT. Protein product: CAWRAGMNTEAFF.

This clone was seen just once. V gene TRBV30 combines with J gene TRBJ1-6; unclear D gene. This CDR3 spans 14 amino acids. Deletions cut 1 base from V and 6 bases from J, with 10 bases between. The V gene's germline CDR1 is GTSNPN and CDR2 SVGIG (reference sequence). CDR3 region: CAWSDWEGNSPLHF. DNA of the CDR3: TGTGCCTGGAGTGACTGGGAGGGTAATTCACCCCTCCACTTT.

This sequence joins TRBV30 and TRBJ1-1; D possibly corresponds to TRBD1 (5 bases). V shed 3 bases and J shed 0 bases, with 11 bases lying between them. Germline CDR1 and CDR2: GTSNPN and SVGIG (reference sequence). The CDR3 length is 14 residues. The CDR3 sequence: CAWRAGGLNTEAFF. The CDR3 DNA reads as TGTGCCTGGAGGGCGGGGGGATTGAACACTGAAGCTTTCTTT.